One sample yielded the 28 T cell receptor beta chains listed below, sequenced in a study of response to subunit inactivated influenza vaccine. TCRdb ran MiXCR on the RT-PCR reads and lists one entry per CDR3 protein. The sample lists around 570,000 distinct CDR3 sequences, less than 10% occurring once. Material: PBMCs from blood, obtained less than 30 months after vaccination. The receptor source for this set is a man aged 50 to 75 who received an inactivated influenza vaccine.

This clonotype appeared many times. The CDR3 sequence is CASSQGGPGANQPQHF. CDR3 bases: TGCGCCAGCAGCCAAGGGGGCCCGGGGGCCAATCAGCCCCAGCATTTT. The chain combines TRBV4-3 with TRBJ1-5; D might be TRBD1 (6 bases). The CDR3 has 16 residues. The V gene lost 1 base and the J gene lost 3 bases, with 13 bases spanning the gap. Germline V gives CDR1 LGHNA, CDR2 YSLEER.

V and J are TRBV20-1 and TRBJ2-4; D might be TRBD1 (6 bases). The CDR3 contains 16 residues. Germline V CDR1 and CDR2: DFQATT, SNEGSKA (reference sequence). V shed 0 bases and J shed 7 bases, with 19 bases lying between them. The CDR3 DNA reads as TGCAGTGCTAGAGATCCGAAAATGGGGGCCCGGAACATTCAGTACTTC. Its translation is CSARDPKMGARNIQYF.

This clonotype was seen ten or more times. This chain joins TRBV7-9 and TRBJ2-1; D possibly corresponds to TRBD2 (5 bases). Germline assignment: CDR1 SEHNR and CDR2 FQNEAQ (reference sequence). Deletions cut 0 bases from V and 9 bases from J, with 12 bases between. The CDR3 consists of 14 residues. The CDR3 sequence is CASSLARGYSEQFF. Written as DNA, the CDR3 is TGTGCCAGCAGCTTAGCGCGCGGGTATAGTGAGCAGTTCTTC.

J is TRBJ2-7 and V is TRBV12-3 or TRBV12-4, with 10 bases matching TRBD1. After removal of 5 bases from V and 7 bases from J, the junction contained 11 bases not matched to a gene. The CDR3 sequence is 15 residues long. In DNA, the CDR3 is TGTGCCAGCAGTGCCGCGGGACAGGGGCCCCGTGAGCAGTACTTC. It is translated as CASSAAGQGPREQYF.

This clonotype was detected only a few times. The chain employs TRBV15 and TRBJ1-5, with no clear D. CDR1 LNHNV and CDR2 YYDKDF come from the germline V gene (reference sequence). The CDR3 runs to 14 residues. V was trimmed by 3 bases and J by 3 bases, leaving 9 bases between them. The CDR3 loop reads CATSSRPVNQPQHF. CDR3 in DNA: TGTGCCACCAGCAGCCGACCCGTCAATCAGCCCCAGCATTTT.

Only a few counts were recorded for this clonotype. The chain couples TRBV7-9 to TRBJ1-2; 7 bases line up with TRBD1. The trim removed 5 bases at V and 5 bases at J, leaving 8 bases unmatched. CDR3 length: 14 residues. Germline V gene lookup returns CDR1 SEHNR and CDR2 FQNEAQ (reference sequence). CDR3 region: CASSLAEGAYGYTF. The CDR3 DNA sequence: TGTGCCAGCAGCCTCGCGGAGGGGGCTTATGGCTACACCTTC.

The sample holds a few counts of this clonotype. The CDR3 DNA sequence: TGTGCCGCGAGGAAAGAGAGCAATCAGCCCCAGCATTTT. Translation: CAARKESNQPQHF. This rearrangement joins TRBV2 to TRBJ1-5, with no clear D. V was trimmed by 11 bases and J by 1 base, leaving 12 bases between them. The CDR3 has 13 residues. Germline CDR1 and CDR2: SNHLY and FYNNEI.

This clonotype was observed a few times. J is TRBJ2-7 and V is TRBV12-3 or TRBV12-4; either TRBD1 or TRBD2 may fit D (5 bases each). Trimming shortened V by 1 base and J by 7 bases, and 8 bases separated the two germline ends. CDR3 length: 12 residues. The CDR3 region is CASSLEGREQYF. The CDR3 nucleotides read TGTGCCAGCAGTTTAGAGGGGAGAGAGCAGTACTTC.

This clonotype was seen many times. The rearrangement uses TRBV20-1 and TRBJ1-5, with 7 positions matching TRBD1. The CDR3 is 13 amino acids. V lost 4 bases, J lost 2 bases, and 2 bases stayed unmatched. CDR1 and CDR2 from the germline V gene are DFQATT and SNEGSKA (reference sequence). This CDR3 is CSATGTGNQPQHF. Written as DNA, the CDR3 is TGCAGTGCTACCGGGACAGGCAATCAGCCCCAGCATTTT.

The genes are TRBV4-2 and TRBJ2-3, with 12 positions matching TRBD2. The CDR3 covers 18 residues. CDR1 is LGHNA and CDR2 is YNFKEQ in the germline V gene. The V gene end was trimmed by 1 base and the J gene end by 0 bases; junction bases not matched to a gene: 5. The CDR3 spells CASSQGTSGGPSTDTQYF. The CDR3 nucleotides are TGTGCCAGCAGCCAAGGAACTAGCGGGGGGCCAAGCACAGATACGCAGTATTTT.

This clonotype was counted at least ten times. The chain has TRBV20-1 and TRBJ2-2; TRBD1 or TRBD2 may be the D gene (5 bases each). The CDR3 consists of 15 residues. The V end lost 0 bases, the J end lost 3 bases, and 11 bases lay between the germline ends. Germline assignment: CDR1 DFQATT and CDR2 SNEGSKA (reference sequence). This CDR3 reads CSARDYMGDTGELFF. CDR3 DNA sequence: TGCAGTGCTAGAGATTATATGGGGGACACCGGGGAGCTGTTTTTT.

This clonotype was detected ten times or more. V gene TRBV3-1 combines with J gene TRBJ2-2; D not resolved. CDR3 length: 15 residues. From germline, CDR1 is LGHDT and CDR2 YNNKEL (reference sequence). Trimming took 2 bases from V and 5 from J, leaving 12 bases between them. Here the CDR3 DNA reads TGTGCCAGCAGCCAACCGGGTCTCGGGACCGGGGAGCTGTTTTTT. The encoded protein is CASSQPGLGTGELFF.

The chain is built from TRBV4-1 and TRBJ2-2; possibly TRBD2 for D (7 bases). Looked up from germline, CDR1 is MGHRA and CDR2 is YSYEKL. The CDR3 totals 15 residues. V lost 0 bases and J lost 5, with 10 bases in between. The CDR3 loop is CASSQERGGTGELFF. As DNA, the CDR3 is TGCGCCAGCAGCCAAGAGAGGGGGGGGACCGGGGAGCTGTTTTTT.

This clonotype was detected ten times or more. V and J are TRBV10-3 and TRBJ1-2, with D perhaps TRBD1 (6 bases). Deletions cut 6 bases from V and 2 bases from J, with 13 bases between. The CDR3 has 14 amino acids. Germline V CDR1 and CDR2: ENHRY, SYGVKD. The CDR3 DNA reads TGTGCCATCAGATCCTTGGGGGCGAACTATGGCTACACCTTC. This gives the protein CAIRSLGANYGYTF.

This clonotype was observed a few times. The rearrangement joins TRBV12-3 or TRBV12-4 to TRBJ2-4; 10 bases map to TRBD2. This CDR3 is built from 17 residues. Losses at the gene ends were 1 base for V and 3 bases for J; bases not matched to a gene: 6. Here the CDR3 DNA reads TGTGCCAGCAGTTTAGTTGCTAGCGGGGGAATCAAAAACATTCAGTACTTC. Protein sequence: CASSLVASGGIKNIQYF.

This clonotype appeared many times. The V call is TRBV4-3, the J call TRBJ2-1; 11 bases align to TRBD2. V trimming: 0 bases; J trimming: 3 bases; junction bases outside the gene matches: 4. Germline V gene lookup returns CDR1 LGHNA and CDR2 YSLEER. CDR3 length: 17 residues. The CDR3, as DNA: TGCGCCAGCAGCCAAGAGTGGCTAGCGGGAGGCTACAATGAGCAGTTCTTC. The encoded protein is CASSQEWLAGGYNEQFF.

Here the CDR3 DNA reads TGTGCCAGCAGCCCCTGGGACAGCAATCAGCCCCAGCATTTT. Translated: CASSPWDSNQPQHF. The rearrangement joins TRBV4-2 to TRBJ1-5, with D possibly matching TRBD1 (5 bases). Trimming pared 4 bases from V and 1 base from J, leaving 8 bases between. Germline V gene lookup returns CDR1 LGHNA and CDR2 YNFKEQ. This CDR3 is built from 14 residues.

This sequence joins TRBV5-1 and TRBJ2-1; TRBD1 is a possible D gene (5 bases). V dropped 6 bases and J dropped 4 bases, with 17 bases sitting between them. Germline V gene sequence: CDR1 SGHRS, CDR2 YFSETQ. The CDR3 length is 15 residues. CDR3 sequence reads: CASTPDSPLYNEQFF. The CDR3 DNA reads as TGCGCCAGCACCCCTGACAGCCCTCTTTACAATGAGCAGTTCTTC.

The rearrangement links TRBV5-6 to TRBJ2-7, with D hard to call. Germline V gene data show CDR1 as SGHDT and CDR2 as YYEEEE. V lost 2 bases, J lost 0 bases, and 12 bases lay in between. This CDR3 is built from 15 residues. The CDR3 DNA follows: TGTGCCAGCAGCTTTCAGGTACCGAGCTCCTACGAGCAGTACTTC. Translated, it gives CASSFQVPSSYEQYF.

The table lists this clonotype with a few counts. CDR3 in DNA: TGTGCCAGCAGTTTAGGGACTAGCCCAGAGACCCAGTACTTC. This sequence encodes CASSLGTSPETQYF. The J gene is TRBJ2-5, the V gene TRBV27, with 9 nucleotides matching TRBD2. CDR1 and CDR2 from the germline V gene are MNHEY and SMNVEV (reference sequence). The CDR3 consists of 14 residues. The V and J ends lost 2 bases and 4 bases, in that order; junction bases with no gene match: 2.

This clonotype was counted many times. The gene calls are TRBV4-3 and TRBJ2-3; D may match TRBD1 or TRBD2 (5 bases each). This CDR3 comprises 16 residues. The germline V gene encodes CDR1 LGHNA and CDR2 YSLEER. Deletions cut 3 bases from V and 0 bases from J, with 13 bases between. Here the CDR3 DNA reads TGCGCCAGCAGCCAGGACCTCCGGGACAGCACAGATACGCAGTATTTT. As protein: CASSQDLRDSTDTQYF.

This clonotype was found a few times. This chain joins TRBV5-1 and TRBJ1-2; 8 positions match TRBD1. Germline loops: CDR1 SGHRS, CDR2 YFSETQ. CDR3 length equals 15 residues. Unmatched junction bases numbered 3, after V lost 0 bases and J lost 2 bases. The CDR3, as DNA: TGCGCCAGCAGCTTGGGGGGACAGGCAAACTATGGCTACACCTTC. Translating it yields CASSLGGQANYGYTF.

Ten or more counts support this clonotype. The chain recombines TRBV20-1 with TRBJ2-5; D gene ambiguous. CDR1 DFQATT and CDR2 SNEGSKA come from the germline V gene (reference sequence). Trimming removed 1 base from V and 1 base from J, with 10 bases in between. This CDR3 has 14 residues. Here the CDR3 reads CSARVSRAQETQYF. The CDR3 nucleotides are TGCAGTGCTAGAGTTTCCCGGGCCCAAGAGACCCAGTACTTC.

This clonotype was seen a handful of times. The CDR3, as DNA: TGCAGTGCTAAGGGCCGGGTCGACTATGGCTACACCTTC. This encodes CSAKGRVDYGYTF. The chain combines TRBV20-1 with TRBJ1-2; D unclear. The CDR3 is 13 amino acids. Trimming shortened V by 4 bases and J by 3 bases, and 12 bases separated the two germline ends. The germline V gene has CDR1 DFQATT and CDR2 SNEGSKA (reference sequence).

This clonotype came up a few times. This chain joins TRBV5-1 and TRBJ2-3, with 8 bases lining up with TRBD2. The CDR3 runs 16 residues. Germline V gene data show CDR1 as SGHRS and CDR2 as YFSETQ. The V and J ends lost 2 bases and 5 bases, in that order; junction bases with no gene match: 10. Here the CDR3 DNA reads TGCGCCAGCAGCTTTGGTTCCAGCGGGAGTGGAGATACGCAGTATTTT. This gives the protein CASSFGSSGSGDTQYF.

This clonotype came up a few times. The chain recombines TRBV28 with TRBJ2-3; TRBD1 aligns across 9 bases. Unmatched junction bases numbered 16, after V lost 6 bases and J lost 0 bases. The CDR3 covers 19 residues. Germline CDR1 reads MDHEN; CDR2 reads SYDVKM. This CDR3 is CASSPTGQGVWRSTDTQYF. DNA for the CDR3: TGTGCCAGCAGCCCCACGGGACAGGGTGTCTGGCGCAGCACAGATACGCAGTATTTT.

The chain links TRBV15 to TRBJ2-4; 11 bases line up with TRBD1. V shed 2 bases, J shed 7 bases, and the junction held 4 bases outside the gene matches. This CDR3 has 15 amino acids. Germline CDR1 and CDR2: LNHNV and YYDKDF (reference sequence). CDR3 sequence (DNA): TGTGCCACCAGCAGACGGGACAGGGGGACTAACATTCAGTACTTC. Protein: CATSRRDRGTNIQYF.

This clonotype was counted many times. The chain joins TRBV12-3 or TRBV12-4 to TRBJ1-1, with D unresolved. Trimming shortened V by 0 bases and J by 11 bases, and 7 bases separated the two germline ends. The CDR3 sequence is 11 residues long. The CDR3 loop is CASSLAGEAFF. Written as DNA, the CDR3 is TGTGCCAGCAGTTTAGCCGGGGAGGCTTTCTTT.